One sample yielded the 27 T cell receptor beta chains listed below, sequenced in a study of Ad26.COV2.S vaccination and SARS-CoV-2 variants (dated by TCRdb to about 2021). What this sample's treatment or condition label stands for: some 20 received Ad26.COV2.S at low or high dose, single or two shots; 5 received placebo; per-sample allocation not given. Repertoires of vaccine and placebo recipients were sequenced from samples taken on day 63 after the first injection. The method was the immunoSEQ multiplex PCR assay. TCRdb mirrors the immuneACCESS table, restricted to in-frame sequences. Some clones are absent from its copies; in checked studies, under half trace to an unresolved V gene, and the reason for the others is unknown. A total of some 460,000 clones appear in this sample, 80% to 90% of them only once. About 1.5% of the sample rests with the top ten. The sequences come from peripheral blood, collected in a trial of Ad26.COV2.S vaccine versus placebo. The receptors shown here come from a person aged 18-60 years who received the Ad26.COV2.S COVID-19 vaccine or a placebo.

This chain uses TRBV7-2 with TRBJ2-5; 9 bases line up with TRBD1. The CDR3 totals 15 residues. CDR1 and CDR2 (germline): SGHTA, FQGNSA. J lost 5 bases, V lost 5 bases, and 9 bases had no gene match. CDR3 DNA: TGTGCCAGCAGCCCCGACAGGGGGTATCTGGAGACCCAGTACTTC. It is translated as CASSPDRGYLETQYF.

This sequence joins TRBV4-2 and TRBJ1-6; D ambiguous. The V gene's germline CDR1 is LGHNA and CDR2 YNFKEQ. The CDR3 loop spans 17 amino acids. Trimming stripped 0 bases from V and 0 bases from J, with 9 bases between. The CDR3 is CASSQEAGSSYNSPLHF. The CDR3 DNA sequence: TGTGCCAGCAGCCAAGAAGCCGGGAGCTCCTATAATTCACCCCTCCACTTT.

The chain is built from TRBV30 and TRBJ2-3; either TRBD1 or TRBD2 may supply D (5 bases each). Germline values: CDR1 GTSNPN, CDR2 SVGIG (reference sequence). The CDR3 totals 15 residues. The V end lost 4 bases, the J end lost 5 bases, and 19 bases lay between the germline ends. The CDR3 bases are TGTGCCTGGACCTTAACGTCGGGGCCAGGAGATACGCAGTATTTT. Its protein product is CAWTLTSGPGDTQYF.

The rearrangement links TRBV6-5 to TRBJ1-1, with D unclear. The germline CDR1 and CDR2 sequences are MNHEY and SVGAGI. The CDR3 totals 11 residues. Trimming stripped 9 bases from V and 1 base from J, with 6 bases between. CDR3 nucleotide sequence: TGTGCCAGTAAGAAGAACACTGAAGCTTTCTTT. It is translated as CASKKNTEAFF.

The J gene is TRBJ1-4, the V gene TRBV18, with D possibly matching TRBD1 (5 bases). The CDR3 consists of 16 residues. V was cut by 6 bases and J by 5 bases, with 19 bases left in between. Germline V gene sequence: CDR1 KGHSH, CDR2 LQKENI. In nucleotides, the CDR3 is TGTGCCAGCTCGCCATCCCAACCCGGGGCGAATGAAAAACTGTTTTTT. It is translated as CASSPSQPGANEKLFF.

The genes are TRBV5-1 and TRBJ1-1; D call uncertain. Germline V gives CDR1 SGHRS, CDR2 YFSETQ. The CDR3 contains 13 residues. Deletions cut 0 bases from V and 7 bases from J, with 10 bases between. CDR3 DNA: TGCGCCAGCAGCTTGGATTTCAGTGGTGAAGCTTTCTTT. Its translation: CASSLDFSGEAFF.

The genes are TRBV19 and TRBJ2-3, with D possibly TRBD1 on 6 matching bases. This CDR3 has 13 amino acids. V dropped 9 bases and J dropped 2 bases, with 12 bases sitting between them. Germline CDR1 and CDR2: LNHDA and SQIVND (reference sequence). Here the CDR3 reads CARQGRDTDTQYF. The CDR3 nucleotides read TGTGCCAGACAGGGCAGGGACACAGATACGCAGTATTTT.

The gene calls are TRBV7-9 and TRBJ2-7; perhaps TRBD1 as D (6 bases). This CDR3 comprises 13 residues. Germline values: CDR1 SEHNR, CDR2 FQNEAQ (reference sequence). V was cut by 4 bases and J by 4 bases, with 11 bases left in between. CDR3 sequence: CASSSGTKYEQYF. In DNA form, the CDR3 reads TGTGCCAGCAGCTCCGGGACAAAGTACGAGCAGTACTTC.

The V and J genes are TRBV5-1 and TRBJ2-2; 10 bases align to TRBD2. J was trimmed by 5 bases and V by 0 bases; bases with no gene match: 10. The CDR3 has 18 residues. Germline V CDR1 and CDR2: SGHRS, YFSETQ. DNA for the CDR3: TGCGCCAGCAGCTTGGGGCGCTTAGCGGGGGGCAAGACCGGGGAGCTGTTTTTT. Protein: CASSLGRLAGGKTGELFF.

The V gene is TRBV4-2, the J gene TRBJ2-7; 8 bases are a match to TRBD1. The V and J ends lost 0 bases and 7 bases, in that order; junction bases with no gene match: 17. Germline V gives CDR1 LGHNA, CDR2 YNFKEQ. The CDR3 sequence is 18 residues long. This CDR3 is CASSQDNVGGQGAREQYF. CDR3 nucleotides: TGTGCCAGCAGCCAAGATAATGTTGGAGGGCAGGGGGCGAGGGAGCAGTACTTC.

V is TRBV7-2 and J is TRBJ1-1, with a tentative D call TRBD1 (6 bases). The V end lost 7 bases, the J end lost 3 bases, and 15 bases lay between the germline ends. The V gene's germline CDR1 is SGHTA and CDR2 FQGNSA. This CDR3 has 14 residues. CDR3 coding DNA: TGTGCCAGCACCCTGATGCAGGGGTACACTGAAGCTTTCTTT. Its translation: CASTLMQGYTEAFF. Full variable domain (outside the CDR3, taken from reference TRBV7-2 and TRBJ1-1): GAGVSQSPSNKVTEKGKDVELRCDPISGHTALYWYRQSLGQGLEFLIYFQGNSAPDKSGLPSDRFSAERTGGSVSTLTIQRTQQEDSAVYLCASTLMQGYTEAFFGQGTRLTVV.

The chain employs TRBV6-1 and TRBJ2-3; 9 bases agree with TRBD2. CDR3 length: 16 residues. V lost 3 bases and J lost 6; bases outside the gene matches: 10. Germline V gene lookup returns CDR1 MNHNS and CDR2 SASEGT. CDR3 DNA sequence: TGTGCCAGCAGTGACGCGTTGGCGGGAGGGCTTGATACGCAGTATTTT. This codes for CASSDALAGGLDTQYF.

V usage is TRBV27 and J usage is TRBJ2-3; 10 positions match TRBD2. Germline CDR1 is MNHEY and CDR2 is SMNVEV (reference sequence). The CDR3 is 14 residues long. J gave up 14 bases and V 5 bases, and 13 bases lay outside the gene matches. Here the CDR3 reads CASSPLTSGASRYF. In DNA, the CDR3 is TGTGCCAGCAGTCCCCTTACTAGCGGGGCCTCTCGGTATTTT.

This sequence joins TRBV27 and TRBJ2-7, with D maybe TRBD1 (5 bases). There are 14 residues in the CDR3. Germline lookup yields CDR1 MNHEY and CDR2 SMNVEV (reference sequence). Trimming cost V 2 bases and J 2 bases, with 10 bases left between them. This CDR3 reads CASSLAQGTYEQYF. The CDR3 DNA reads as TGTGCCAGCAGTTTAGCGCAGGGCACCTACGAGCAGTACTTC.

The V gene is TRBV2, the J gene TRBJ1-2; 12 bases are a match to TRBD1. V lost 5 bases to trimming and J lost 12 bases; unmatched junction nucleotides: 13. The germline V gene has CDR1 SNHLY and CDR2 FYNNEI. There are 15 residues in the CDR3. In nucleotides, the CDR3 is TGTGCCAGCAGTCAGAATTCCGGGACAGGGGGCTGGCACACCTTC. It translates to CASSQNSGTGGWHTF.

This chain joins TRBV28 and TRBJ1-5, with 8 bases aligning to TRBD1. The CDR3 is 16 amino acids. Trimming cost V 7 bases and J 7 bases; bases outside gene matches: 15. Per the germline V gene, CDR1 is MDHEN and CDR2 is SYDVKM. The CDR3 DNA reads as TGTGCCAGCACCCCCCTAGCGACAGGGGTTGGGCAGCCCCAGCATTTT. As protein: CASTPLATGVGQPQHF.

The rearrangement uses TRBV18 and TRBJ1-1; D remains ambiguous. V was pared by 0 bases and J by 1 base, with 9 bases between. CDR3 length: 15 amino acids. Germline V lookup: CDR1 KGHSH, CDR2 LQKENI. The DNA of the CDR3 is TGTGCCAGCTCACCACCGTCGAAGACGAACACTGAAGCTTTCTTT. Translation gives CASSPPSKTNTEAFF.

The rearrangement uses TRBV28 and TRBJ2-1; 14 bases match TRBD2. The CDR3 is made up of 15 amino acids. J was trimmed by 10 bases and V by 6 bases; bases with no gene match: 8. Looked up from germline, CDR1 is MDHEN and CDR2 is SYDVKM. CDR3 DNA: TGTGCCAGCAGCTCCGGGACTAGCGGGAGACTGGAGCAGTTCTTC. Its protein product is CASSSGTSGRLEQFF.

The chain employs TRBV5-5 and TRBJ2-1; 9 bases fit TRBD2. This CDR3 has 17 residues. The germline V gene has CDR1 SGHKS and CDR2 YYEKEE (reference sequence). J gave up 3 bases and V 3 bases, and 10 bases lay outside the gene matches. CDR3 sequence: CASSSDHRLAVYNEQFF. The CDR3 region has the DNA TGTGCCAGCAGCTCGGACCATCGACTAGCGGTCTACAATGAGCAGTTCTTC.

On this clone: A read error may account for a junction end that differs from germline. The chain uses TRBV7-2 and TRBJ1-5; D ambiguous. The CDR3 runs to 13 residues. In germline, CDR1 is SGHTA, CDR2 FQGNSA. CDR3 coding DNA: TGTGCCAGCAGCTTAGACGGAGTGGCCCCGTCGAATTTT. This gives the protein CASSLDGVAPSNF.

This clone appeared a single time. The chain links TRBV24-1 to TRBJ1-5; 9 nucleotides line up with TRBD1. Germline trimming cut 7 bases from V and 6 bases from J; bases unmatched to any gene: 9. The CDR3 covers 15 residues. Germline lookup yields CDR1 KGHDR and CDR2 SFDVKD. As DNA, the CDR3 is TGTGCCACCAGCCCCGGGACAGGGTTTTTTCAGCCCCAGCATTTT. This encodes CATSPGTGFFQPQHF.

The chain employs TRBV6-6 and TRBJ2-3, with D hard to call. Trimming took 3 bases from V and 1 from J, leaving 11 bases between them. Germline V CDR1 and CDR2: MNHNY, SVGAGI (reference sequence). The CDR3 contains 15 residues. The CDR3, as DNA: TGTGCCAGCAGTTATCGGCAGGCGGGCACAGATACGCAGTATTTT. Protein product: CASSYRQAGTDTQYF.

The V and J genes are TRBV30 and TRBJ1-1, with D perhaps TRBD1 (5 bases). V shed 3 bases and J shed 4 bases, with 12 bases lying between them. The CDR3 length is 13 residues. Per the germline V gene, CDR1 is GTSNPN and CDR2 is SVGIG (reference sequence). The DNA of the CDR3 is TGTGCCTGGAGCCCGACAGTCGCCACTGAAGCTTTCTTT. As protein: CAWSPTVATEAFF.

The chain employs TRBV7-2 and TRBJ2-1, with TRBD2 as a possible D gene (6 bases). The CDR3 is made up of 15 amino acids. V lost 0 bases, J lost 6 bases, and 12 bases lay in between. Germline assignment: CDR1 SGHTA and CDR2 FQGNSA. CDR3 residues: CASSLAGSLGNEQFF. The CDR3 nucleotides are TGTGCCAGCAGCTTAGCCGGGAGTTTGGGCAATGAGCAGTTCTTC.

This chain connects TRBV28 to TRBJ2-7, with 11 bases identical to TRBD2. Trimming at V came to 5 bases and at J to 3 bases, leaving 6 bases not matched to a gene. The CDR3 length is 15 residues. Germline V gene sequence: CDR1 MDHEN, CDR2 SYDVKM. CDR3 sequence: CASSKPGLAVYEQYF. The DNA of the CDR3 is TGTGCCAGCAGTAAGCCGGGACTAGCGGTCTACGAGCAGTACTTC.

The chain has TRBV6-6 and TRBJ2-1, with D perhaps TRBD2 (6 bases). Germline values: CDR1 MNHNY, CDR2 SVGAGI (reference sequence). CDR3 length: 14 amino acids. The V end was cut by 2 bases, the J end by 8 bases, with 13 bases between. CDR3 coding DNA: TGTGCCAGCAGTTACCACACTAGCTTGGATGAGCAGTTCTTC. Translating it yields CASSYHTSLDEQFF.

The chain recombines TRBV5-4 with TRBJ1-4; D perhaps matches TRBD1 (6 bases). Trimming left V 2 bases short and J 0 bases short, with 11 bases between. The CDR3 is made up of 16 amino acids. Germline assignment: CDR1 SGHNT and CDR2 YYREEE (reference sequence). DNA of the CDR3: TGTGCCAGCAGCTTTAGGGGGTCCACAACTAATGAAAAACTGTTTTTT. It translates to CASSFRGSTTNEKLFF.